This TCR beta chain was sequenced during a study of cytomegalovirus exposure and HLA in healthy donors. The wider study: From donors who were HLA-typed, an early data release held about 85 million unique TCRs. Findings and caveats of the study: One later analysis reportedly identified an Asian-associated ancestry cluster that showed fewer N-insertions than the approximately 700-donor mean. Highly shared variants forming one cluster were likely a sequencing artifact. Later analysis demonstrated an association between a missense DCLRE1C variant and TCR beta V- and J-gene trimming.

This CDR3 comprises 17 residues. Between the trimmed V and J ends, which lost 5 bases and 3 bases, there was a span of 17 bases. The germline V gene has CDR1 LNHDA and CDR2 SQIVND (reference sequence). A multiplex PCR was run with 60 Vbeta primers and 13 Jbeta primers. Profiled with immunoSEQ multiplex PCR; TCRdb holds only in-frame clones, not every one. The table shows under 200,000 clones, with roughly 75% occurring only once. This clone appeared a few times. What it binds is not known. V gene TRBV19 combines with J gene TRBJ2-6; D is perhaps TRBD2 (5 bases). The material sequenced was PBMCs. The clonotype comes from a man in his forties or fifties in good health and CMV-seronegative. CDR3 protein: CASSLGGWRLGANVLTF. The CDR3, as DNA: TGTGCCAGTAGTCTCGGCGGGTGGCGACTTGGGGCCAACGTCCTGACTTTC. The whole variable domain, filled in from reference TRBV19 and TRBJ2-6, reads DGGITQSPKYLFRKEGQNVTLSCEQNLNHDAMYWYRQDPGQGLRLIYYSQIVNDFQKGDIAEGYSVSREKKESFPLTVTSAQKNPTAFYLCASSLGGWRLGANVLTFGAGSRLTVL.